These 20 T cell receptor beta chains share one sample of origin, sequenced in a study of post-analysis software for immune sequencing data. Study-level points and caveats: Patients carried several TRBV segments more frequently than controls did, and TRBV5-6, TRBV5-1 and TRBV20-1 were among them.

Antigens of these TCRs are unknown. Unique molecular identifiers were carried by the TCR beta cDNA libraries. TCRdb re-called the PCR reads through MiXCR, storing one row per CDR3 protein. The sample shows about 810,000 distinct CDR3 sequences, around 50% of them seen only once. Sequenced sample: blood. The receptors derive from a girl between 10 and 17 years old with multiple sclerosis.

The CDR3 loop reads CSSSPGPETQYF. Written as DNA, the CDR3 is TGCAGCTCTTCACCGGGGCCAGAGACCCAGTACTTC. J is TRBJ2-5 and V is TRBV29-1; D assignment may be TRBD1 or TRBD2 (5 bases each). Trimming removed 8 bases at V and 4 bases at J, with 14 bases between. Germline-derived CDR1 and CDR2 are SQVTM and ANQGSEA. The CDR3 covers 12 residues.

This clonotype was counted a few times. CDR3 sequence reads: CASSQVTDNNEQFF. For the CDR3, the DNA is TGCGCCAGCAGCCAAGTTACAGACAACAATGAGCAGTTCTTC. The chain has TRBV4-1 and TRBJ2-1; D unclear. The germline CDR1 and CDR2 sequences are MGHRA and YSYEKL. This CDR3 contains 14 residues. V shed 1 base and J shed 5 bases, with 9 bases lying between them.

The chain uses TRBV5-1 and TRBJ2-1; D may be TRBD1 (6 bases). Germline CDR1 is SGHRS and CDR2 is YFSETQ. CDR3 size: 15 residues. The germline V and J ends were trimmed by 1 base and 6 bases, with 14 bases remaining between them. CDR3 residues: CASSLNRDSFNEQFF. CDR3 DNA sequence: TGCGCCAGCAGCTTGAACAGGGATAGTTTCAATGAGCAGTTCTTC. Complete variable domain (other parts from reference TRBV5-1 and TRBJ2-1): KAGVTQTPRYLIKTRGQQVTLSCSPISGHRSVSWYQQTPGQGLQFLFEYFSETQRNKGNFPGRFSGRQFSNSRSEMNVSTLELGDSALYLCASSLNRDSFNEQFFGPGTRLTVL.

In its sample, this clonotype was seen a few times. V gene TRBV12-5 combines with J gene TRBJ2-5; 7 bases line up with TRBD1. CDR1 is LGHNT and CDR2 is FRNRAP in the germline V gene. J lost 3 bases, V lost 2 bases, and 9 bases had no gene match. The CDR3 has 16 amino acids. The CDR3 DNA reads TGTGCTAGTGGTTTGAGCGGCGGCAGGGGGAAAGAGACCCAGTACTTC. Residues: CASGLSGGRGKETQYF.

The chain recombines TRBV10-3 with TRBJ2-7, with D perhaps TRBD2 (6 bases). Germline CDR1 and CDR2: ENHRY and SYGVKD. This CDR3 has 13 residues. Between the trimmed V and J ends, which lost 9 bases and 7 bases, there was a span of 19 bases. DNA of the CDR3: TGTGCCATACTCTCGGAGGGTCAAAGGGAGCAGTACTTC. It is translated as CAILSEGQREQYF.

This rearrangement joins TRBV20-1 to TRBJ1-5; D call uncertain. The germline V gene encodes CDR1 DFQATT and CDR2 SNEGSKA (reference sequence). CDR3 length equals 15 residues. The ends were cut back, 1 base at V and 4 bases at J, with 14 bases in the middle. This CDR3 is CSARGTEATNQPQHF. In DNA, the CDR3 is TGCAGTGCTAGAGGAACGGAAGCAACGAATCAGCCCCAGCATTTT.

The chain has TRBV20-1 and TRBJ2-1; 15 bases line up with TRBD2. The CDR3 consists of 19 residues. V lost 6 bases and J lost 0; bases outside the gene matches: 12. Germline values: CDR1 DFQATT, CDR2 SNEGSKA (reference sequence). The CDR3 spells CSAVGGLAGGPSSYNEQFF. CDR3 sequence (DNA): TGCAGTGCAGTCGGAGGACTAGCGGGAGGGCCCAGCTCCTACAATGAGCAGTTCTTC.

This clonotype showed up just once. The chain recombines TRBV10-3 with TRBJ2-5; D remains ambiguous. CDR1 ENHRY and CDR2 SYGVKD come from the germline V gene. V shed 3 bases and J shed 1 base, with 9 bases lying between them. The CDR3 contains 14 residues. The CDR3 coding sequence is TGTGCCATCAGTGACAGACTGCTCCAAGAGACCCAGTACTTC. It is translated as CAISDRLLQETQYF.

This chain joins TRBV5-1 and TRBJ2-1; possible D gene TRBD1, 6 bases. The CDR3 covers 15 residues. Germline CDR1 SGHRS, CDR2 YFSETQ. Trimming left V 4 bases short and J 1 base short, with 12 bases between. Written as DNA, the CDR3 is TGCGCCAGCAGCGTACTTCAGGGGTCCTACAATGAGCAGTTCTTC. Amino acid sequence: CASSVLQGSYNEQFF.

This clonotype was detected only a few times. V and J are TRBV12-3 or TRBV12-4 and TRBJ2-5, with 9 positions matching TRBD1. Trimming cost V 6 bases and J 0 bases; bases outside gene matches: 14. The CDR3 totals 18 residues. In DNA form, the CDR3 reads TGTGCCAGCAGGGCCGGGACAGGGTGGGATTTGTACCAAGAGACCCAGTACTTC. It codes for CASRAGTGWDLYQETQYF.

The chain has TRBV20-1 and TRBJ2-1; 9 bases match TRBD1. This CDR3 spans 14 amino acids. V shed 5 bases and J 4 bases; nucleotides not matched to a gene: 6. In germline, CDR1 is DFQATT, CDR2 SNEGSKA (reference sequence). CDR3 amino acids: CSAVQGAVYNEQFF. DNA of the CDR3: TGCAGTGCTGTACAGGGGGCCGTGTACAATGAGCAGTTCTTC.

The CDR3 region has the DNA TGTGCCAGCTCACCACCGACCGGGAGAGGCATTCAGTACTTC. Translated, it gives CASSPPTGRGIQYF. The rearrangement uses TRBV18 and TRBJ2-4, with D tentatively TRBD2 (6 bases). Per germline, CDR1 KGHSH and CDR2 LQKENI. The germline V and J ends were trimmed by 0 bases and 9 bases, with 12 bases remaining between them. The CDR3 contains 14 residues.

The chain combines TRBV7-2 with TRBJ2-7; 12 nucleotides agree with TRBD2. The CDR3 is made up of 15 amino acids. V trimming: 0 bases; J trimming: 6 bases; junction bases outside the gene matches: 3. Germline assignment: CDR1 SGHTA and CDR2 FQGNSA. CDR3 nucleotides: TGTGCCAGCAGCTTAGCACTAGCGGGGGGCGGCGAGCAGTACTTC. Translation gives CASSLALAGGGEQYF. The whole variable domain, remainder taken from reference TRBV7-2 and TRBJ2-7, is GAGVSQSPSNKVTEKGKDVELRCDPISGHTALYWYRQSLGQGLEFLIYFQGNSAPDKSGLPSDRFSAERTGGSVSTLTIQRTQQEDSAVYLCASSLALAGGGEQYFGPGTRLTVT.

This clonotype has only a few counts. The chain recombines TRBV20-1 with TRBJ2-4; D might be TRBD2 (6 bases). TRBJ2-5 matches the DNA end more closely, so the J call is doubtful. This CDR3 has 14 amino acids. CDR1 is DFQATT, CDR2 SNEGSKA, per germline (reference sequence). The CDR3 loop reads CSARAGTSQETQYF. The DNA for the CDR3 is TGCAGTGCTAGGGCCGGGACTTCTCAAGAGACCCAGTACTTC.

The rearrangement uses TRBV7-2 and TRBJ2-5; 14 bases map to TRBD2. This CDR3 has 18 amino acids. V trimming: 5 bases; J trimming: 4 bases; junction bases outside the gene matches: 12. The V gene's germline CDR1 is SGHTA and CDR2 FQGNSA. The CDR3 nucleotides read TGTGCCAGCAGCCCGCGGGGACTAGCGGGGGTACGGGGAGAGACCCAGTACTTC. Translating it yields CASSPRGLAGVRGETQYF.

This clonotype was seen a handful of times. The CDR3 sequence is CASSLGQNTDTQYF. The CDR3 nucleotides read TGTGCCAGCAGCTTAGGACAGAACACAGATACGCAGTATTTT. V is TRBV11-2 and J is TRBJ2-3; TRBD1 might be the D (5 bases). This CDR3 has 14 amino acids. Trimming left V 1 base short and J 2 bases short, with 7 bases between. Germline V gene lookup returns CDR1 SGHAT and CDR2 FQNNGV.

CDR3 bases: TGTGCTAGTGGTTTGGGGGAGCCCCAGCATTTT. This gives the protein CASGLGEPQHF. This chain joins TRBV12-5 and TRBJ1-5; no reliable D call. CDR3 length: 11 amino acids. Trimming left V 1 base short and J 8 bases short, with 3 bases between. Germline assignment: CDR1 LGHNT and CDR2 FRNRAP.

This clonotype appeared a few times. This chain connects TRBV20-1 to TRBJ2-7; TRBD1 or TRBD2 may be the D gene (5 bases each). Germline values: CDR1 DFQATT, CDR2 SNEGSKA (reference sequence). Trimming cost V 7 bases and J 0 bases, with 13 bases left between them. This CDR3 is 13 amino acids long. This chain's CDR3 is CSVSGQNSYEQYF. Here the CDR3 DNA reads TGCAGTGTCTCGGGGCAGAACTCCTACGAGCAGTACTTC.

This clonotype appeared once. The chain recombines TRBV6-5 with TRBJ1-2, with 9 bases aligning to TRBD1. The CDR3 runs 13 residues. Trimming at V came to 6 bases and at J to 8 bases, leaving 7 bases not matched to a gene. Germline CDR1 MNHEY, CDR2 SVGAGI. CDR3 residues: CASRTIQGAGYTF. In DNA form, the CDR3 reads TGTGCCAGCAGGACAATACAGGGGGCGGGCTACACCTTC.

This chain uses TRBV4-2 with TRBJ2-5; D perhaps matches TRBD2 (7 bases). With 4 bases removed from V and 1 base from J, the gap between germline ends came to 13 bases. CDR3 length: 15 residues. CDR1 and CDR2 (germline): LGHNA, YNFKEQ. CDR3 coding DNA: TGTGCCAGCAGCCGCAACGGGGGGCCCCAAGAGACCCAGTACTTC. Translation: CASSRNGGPQETQYF.